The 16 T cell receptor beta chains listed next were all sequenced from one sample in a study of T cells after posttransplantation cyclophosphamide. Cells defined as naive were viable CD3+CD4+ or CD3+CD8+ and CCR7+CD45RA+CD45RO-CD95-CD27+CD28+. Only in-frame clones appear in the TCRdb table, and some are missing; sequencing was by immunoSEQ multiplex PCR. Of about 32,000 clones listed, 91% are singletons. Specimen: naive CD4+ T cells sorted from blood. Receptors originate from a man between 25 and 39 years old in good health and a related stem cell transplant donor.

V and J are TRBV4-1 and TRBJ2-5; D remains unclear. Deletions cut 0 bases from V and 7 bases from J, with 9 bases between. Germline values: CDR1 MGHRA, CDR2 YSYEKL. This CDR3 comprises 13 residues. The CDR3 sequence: CASSQDGLGTQYF. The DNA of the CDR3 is TGCGCCAGCAGCCAAGATGGGCTGGGGACCCAGTACTTC.

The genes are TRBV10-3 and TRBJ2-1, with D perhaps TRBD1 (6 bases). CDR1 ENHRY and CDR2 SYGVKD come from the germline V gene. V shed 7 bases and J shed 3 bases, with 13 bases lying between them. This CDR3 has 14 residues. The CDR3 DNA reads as TGTGCCATCAAGGACAGTCGTGACTACAATGAGCAGTTCTTC. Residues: CAIKDSRDYNEQFF.

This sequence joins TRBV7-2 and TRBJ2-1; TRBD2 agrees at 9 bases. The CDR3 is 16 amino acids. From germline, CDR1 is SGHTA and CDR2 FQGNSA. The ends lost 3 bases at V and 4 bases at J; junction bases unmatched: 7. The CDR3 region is CASSFSGGTLYNEQFF. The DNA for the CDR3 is TGTGCCAGCAGCTTCAGCGGGGGGACTTTATACAATGAGCAGTTCTTC.

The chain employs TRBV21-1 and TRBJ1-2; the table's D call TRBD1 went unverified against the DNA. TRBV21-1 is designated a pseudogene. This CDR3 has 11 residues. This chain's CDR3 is CASSPGDGYTF. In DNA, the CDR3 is TGTGCCAGCAGCCCAGGGGATGGCTACACCTTC.

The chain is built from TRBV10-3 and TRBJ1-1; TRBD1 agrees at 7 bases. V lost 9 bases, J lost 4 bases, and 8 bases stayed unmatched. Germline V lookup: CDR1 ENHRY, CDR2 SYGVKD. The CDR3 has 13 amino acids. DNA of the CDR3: TGTGCCATGAGAAGACAGGGTGGCACTGAAGCTTTCTTT. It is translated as CAMRRQGGTEAFF.

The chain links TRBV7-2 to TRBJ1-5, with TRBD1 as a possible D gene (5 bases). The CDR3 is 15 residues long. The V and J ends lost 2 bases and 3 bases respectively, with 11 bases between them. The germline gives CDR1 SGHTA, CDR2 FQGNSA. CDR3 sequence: CASSLQGVLNQPQHF. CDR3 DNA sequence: TGTGCCAGCAGCTTACAAGGGGTCCTCAATCAGCCCCAGCATTTT.

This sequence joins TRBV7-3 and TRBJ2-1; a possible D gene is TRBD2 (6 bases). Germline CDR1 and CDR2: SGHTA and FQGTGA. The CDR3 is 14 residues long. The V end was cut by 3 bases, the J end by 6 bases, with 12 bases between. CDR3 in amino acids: CASSFGGVFNEQFF. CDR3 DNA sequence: TGTGCCAGCAGCTTCGGCGGGGTTTTCAATGAGCAGTTCTTC.

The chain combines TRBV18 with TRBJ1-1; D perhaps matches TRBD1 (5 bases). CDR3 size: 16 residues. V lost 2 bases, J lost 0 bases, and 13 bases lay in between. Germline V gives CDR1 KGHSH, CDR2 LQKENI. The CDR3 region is CASSPGFSGVNTEAFF. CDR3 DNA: TGTGCCAGCTCACCAGGCTTCTCGGGGGTGAACACTGAAGCTTTCTTT.

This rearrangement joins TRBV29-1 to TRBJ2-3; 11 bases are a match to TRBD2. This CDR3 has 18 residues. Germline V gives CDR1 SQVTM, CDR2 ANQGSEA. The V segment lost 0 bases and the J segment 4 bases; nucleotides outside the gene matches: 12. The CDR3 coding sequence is TGCAGCGTTGAAGACCCCAGAATCCTAGCGGGGGGCCCAGATACGCAGTATTTT. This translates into CSVEDPRILAGGPDTQYF.

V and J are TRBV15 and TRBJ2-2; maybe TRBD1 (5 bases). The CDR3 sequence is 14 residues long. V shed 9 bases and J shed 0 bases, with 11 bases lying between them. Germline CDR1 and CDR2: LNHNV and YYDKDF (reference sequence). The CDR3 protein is CATKAGTNTGELFF. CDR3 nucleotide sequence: TGTGCCACGAAAGCAGGGACGAACACCGGGGAGCTGTTTTTT.

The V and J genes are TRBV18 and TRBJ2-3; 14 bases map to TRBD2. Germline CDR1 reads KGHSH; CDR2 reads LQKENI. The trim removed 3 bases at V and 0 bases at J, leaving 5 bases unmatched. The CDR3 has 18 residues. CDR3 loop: CASSPVTSGGVSTDTQYF. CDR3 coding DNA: TGTGCCAGCTCACCGGTGACTAGCGGGGGGGTTAGCACAGATACGCAGTATTTT.

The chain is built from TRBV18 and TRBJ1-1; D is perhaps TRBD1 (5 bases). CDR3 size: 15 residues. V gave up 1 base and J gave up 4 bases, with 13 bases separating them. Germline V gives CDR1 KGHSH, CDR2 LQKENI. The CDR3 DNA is TGTGCCAGCTCACCACGGGGCGGGACCGGCACTGAAGCTTTCTTT. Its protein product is CASSPRGGTGTEAFF. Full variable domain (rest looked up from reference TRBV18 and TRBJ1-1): NAGVMQNPRHLVRRRGQEARLRCSPMKGHSHVYWYRQLPEEGLKFMVYLQKENIIDESGMPKERFSAEFPKEGPSILRIQQVVRGDSAAYFCASSPRGGTGTEAFFGQGTRLTVV.

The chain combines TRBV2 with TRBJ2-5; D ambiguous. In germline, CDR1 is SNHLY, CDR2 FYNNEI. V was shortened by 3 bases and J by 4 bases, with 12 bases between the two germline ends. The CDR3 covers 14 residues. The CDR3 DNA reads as TGTGCCAGCAGTGAGCGGCCTATGGGAGAGACCCAGTACTTC. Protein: CASSERPMGETQYF. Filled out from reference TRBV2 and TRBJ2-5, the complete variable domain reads EPEVTQTPSHQVTQMGQEVILRCVPISNHLYFYWYRQILGQKVEFLVSFYNNEISEKSEIFDDQFSVERPDGSNFTLKIRSTKLEDSAMYFCASSERPMGETQYFGPGTRLLVL.

The CDR3 loop reads CASSLTVTYEQYF. DNA for the CDR3: TGTGCCAGCAGCTTGACAGTTACCTACGAGCAGTACTTC. This rearrangement joins TRBV5-6 to TRBJ2-7; no clear D. CDR1 and CDR2 from the germline V gene are SGHDT and YYEEEE. There are 13 residues in the CDR3. V was pared by 1 base and J by 2 bases, with 7 bases between.

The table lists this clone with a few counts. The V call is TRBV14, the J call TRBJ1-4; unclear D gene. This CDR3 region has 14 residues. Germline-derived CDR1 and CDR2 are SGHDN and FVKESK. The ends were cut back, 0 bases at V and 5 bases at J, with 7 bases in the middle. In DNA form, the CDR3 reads TGTGCCAGCAGCCAAGATTGGGCAAATGAAAAACTGTTTTTT. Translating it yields CASSQDWANEKLFF.

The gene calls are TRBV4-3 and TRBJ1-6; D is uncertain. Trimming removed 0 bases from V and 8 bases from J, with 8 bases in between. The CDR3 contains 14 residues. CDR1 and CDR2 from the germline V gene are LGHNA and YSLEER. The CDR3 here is CASSQEPGYSPLHF. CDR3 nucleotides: TGCGCCAGCAGCCAAGAACCGGGATATTCACCCCTCCACTTT.